This entry lists 4 T cell receptor beta chains sequenced from one sample in a study of T cells in Graves' hyperthyroidism and ophthalmopathy. Amplification of TCR beta CDR3 regions was performed using RNA transcripts as template. Primed by the HTBI set, a first-round RT-PCR was run on the TCR CDR3. Using its own MiXCR run on the multiplex PCR reads, TCRdb lists one record per CDR3 protein. This sample carries about 640,000 distinct CDR3 sequences, roughly 20% of them seen once, and the ten largest clones take about 34%. Sequenced material: blood. The receptors here all came from a man aged 30 to 39 with Graves' ophthalmopathy.

This clonotype was detected many times. The rearrangement joins TRBV6-5 to TRBJ2-7; D remains ambiguous. The CDR3 runs 15 residues. The V end lost 2 bases, the J end lost 0 bases, and 11 bases lay between the germline ends. Per germline, CDR1 MNHEY and CDR2 SVGAGI. The CDR3 bases are TGTGCCAGCAGTTACGGGGTACATCTCTCCTACGAGCAGTACTTC. This codes for CASSYGVHLSYEQYF.

The rearrangement links TRBV6-1 to TRBJ2-1; D is tentatively TRBD1 or TRBD2 (7 bases each). CDR3 length: 16 residues. The germline V and J ends were trimmed by 3 bases and 2 bases, with 14 bases remaining between them. Per the germline V gene, CDR1 is MNHNS and CDR2 is SASEGT. CDR3 protein: CASSEGGRGPYNEQFF. CDR3 nucleotide sequence: TGTGCCAGCAGTGAGGGTGGGAGGGGGCCCTACAATGAGCAGTTCTTC.

This sequence joins TRBV7-8 and TRBJ2-2; 8 nucleotides align to TRBD1. The CDR3 loop spans 15 amino acids. The germline V gene has CDR1 SGHVS and CDR2 FQNEAQ. The J segment lost 6 bases and the V segment lost 4 bases, leaving 7 bases of the junction unmatched. The CDR3 loop is CASSSDRGSAGELFF. The CDR3 bases are TGTGCCAGCAGCTCCGACAGGGGTAGCGCCGGGGAGCTGTTTTTT.

At least ten counts were recorded for this clonotype. This sequence joins TRBV6-5 and TRBJ2-5; a weak D match, TRBD1 (6 bases). This CDR3 contains 17 residues. Germline V lookup: CDR1 MNHEY, CDR2 SVGAGI. V was trimmed by 0 bases and J by 2 bases, leaving 16 bases between them. The CDR3 nucleotides are TGTGCCAGCAGTTACTCGATAGGGGGAGACCTGCAAGAGACCCAGTACTTC. It translates to CASSYSIGGDLQETQYF.